These 8 T cell receptor beta chains share one sample of origin, sequenced in a study of T cells in Graves' hyperthyroidism and ophthalmopathy. Amplified regions were TCR beta CDR3 sequences from RNA transcripts. The HTBI primer set served for first-round RT-PCR of the TCR CDR3. TCRdb reprocessed the multiplex PCR reads via MiXCR and lists one record per CDR3 protein. The sample includes some 620,000 distinct CDR3 sequences, roughly 16% of them seen just once. What was sequenced was blood. The receptors shown here come from a woman aged 25 to 45 with Graves' hyperthyroidism.

The table lists this clonotype with many counts. V gene TRBV29-1 combines with J gene TRBJ2-1; 8 nucleotides match TRBD2. CDR1 and CDR2 from the germline V gene are SQVTM and ANQGSEA. J was trimmed by 9 bases and V by 6 bases; bases with no gene match: 4. The CDR3 length is 11 residues. The CDR3 region has the DNA TGCAGCGTGGGCGGGGGGACTGAGCAGTTCTTC. Its translation: CSVGGGTEQFF.

This clonotype showed up many times. The genes are TRBV30 and TRBJ2-2; 7 positions agree with TRBD1. Trimming at V came to 5 bases and at J to 3 bases, leaving 3 bases not matched to a gene. There are 13 residues in the CDR3. Germline CDR1 and CDR2: GTSNPN and SVGIG (reference sequence). CDR3 nucleotide sequence: TGTGCCTGGGACAGGGTGGACACCGGGGAGCTGTTTTTT. Protein product: CAWDRVDTGELFF. The variable domain in full, with the rest retrieved from reference TRBV30 and TRBJ2-2, is SQTIHQWPATLVQPVGSPLSLECTVEGTSNPNLYWYRQAAGRGLQLLFYSVGIGQISSEVPQNLSASRPQDRQFILSSKKLLLSDSGFYLCAWDRVDTGELFFGEGSRLTVL.

A few counts support this clonotype. This chain joins TRBV4-2 and TRBJ1-1, with D unclear. Deletions cut 0 bases from V and 1 base from J, with 3 bases between. The CDR3 totals 13 residues. Per germline, CDR1 LGHNA and CDR2 YNFKEQ. CDR3 nucleotides: TGTGCCAGCAGCCAAGACAAGAACACTGAAGCTTTCTTT. It encodes CASSQDKNTEAFF.

This chain uses TRBV9 with TRBJ2-7, with 13 nucleotides matching TRBD2. From germline, CDR1 is SGDLS and CDR2 YYNGEE. V shed 3 bases and J 5 bases; nucleotides not matched to a gene: 5. CDR3 length: 15 residues. The CDR3 DNA is TGTGCCAGCAGCGCCCGACTAGCGGGAGGAAACGAGCAGTACTTC. Translation gives CASSARLAGGNEQYF.

This clonotype was seen repeatedly, ten times or more. The chain carries TRBV7-2 and TRBJ2-6, with D unclear. The V gene's germline CDR1 is SGHTA and CDR2 FQGNSA. V lost 5 bases and J 0 bases, leaving 8 bases between the germline ends. This CDR3 is 15 amino acids long. The CDR3 region has the DNA TGTGCCAGCAGCCCTCAGGACTCTGGGGCCAACGTCCTGACTTTC. Protein product: CASSPQDSGANVLTF.

This clonotype was seen only a few times. The gene calls are TRBV5-1 and TRBJ1-1, with D maybe TRBD1 (5 bases). The CDR3 totals 14 residues. Looked up from germline, CDR1 is SGHRS and CDR2 is YFSETQ. Trimming took 0 bases from V and 5 from J, leaving 11 bases between them. This CDR3 reads CASSLGGIRTEAFF. The CDR3 DNA follows: TGCGCCAGCAGCTTGGGGGGGATTCGGACTGAAGCTTTCTTT.

Many counts were recorded for this clonotype. The V gene is TRBV24-1, the J gene TRBJ2-2, with D possibly being TRBD2 (5 bases). The ends were cut back, 12 bases at V and 0 bases at J, with 10 bases in the middle. This CDR3 comprises 13 residues. Looked up from germline, CDR1 is KGHDR and CDR2 is SFDVKD. The CDR3 bases are TGTGCCCTCGGGGATTCGAACACCGGGGAGCTGTTTTTT. Translated, it gives CALGDSNTGELFF.

The sample holds a few counts of this clonotype. The chain joins TRBV19 to TRBJ2-7; no reliable D call. V was clipped by 2 bases and J by 1 base, with 6 bases between them. Germline assignment: CDR1 LNHDA and CDR2 SQIVND (reference sequence). The CDR3 is 13 amino acids. The CDR3 spells CASSIKASYEQYF. In nucleotides, the CDR3 is TGTGCCAGTAGTATAAAGGCTTCCTACGAGCAGTACTTC.